Described below is a single TCR beta chain sequence and its context. Its antigen remains unidentified. The investigators sampled blood at baseline, at cycle 4 day 1, and at cycle 7 day 1. Profiled with immunoSEQ multiplex PCR; TCRdb holds only in-frame clones, not every one. The sample yields 100,000 to 150,000 clones, over 75% seen once. These data are taken from a study of OX40 agonist ivuxolimab in advanced cancers. Looking at the study overall: People who had prior anti-PD-1, anti-PD-L1 or anti-CTLA-4 therapy could take part, and around 43% had some. Study outcomes and limitations: Among some nonresponders, normalized T-cell clonal expansion was also low. At 0.1 to 3.0 mg/kg and by week 6, clonal expansion occurred in CD4+ and CD8+ blood T cells.

The germline V gene has CDR1 SGHVS and CDR2 FNYEAQ. The V and J ends lost 5 bases and 1 base, in that order; junction bases with no gene match: 18. There are 19 residues in the CDR3. This clonotype was obtained from an adult with an advanced solid tumor such as melanoma, head and neck, liver or kidney cancer. The sample consisted of CD4+ or CD8+ T cells sorted from blood, taken in a trial of the OX40 agonist ivuxolimab. The V and J genes are TRBV7-6 and TRBJ2-7; 9 bases map to TRBD1. The CDR3 spells CASSPHPGQGAVRSYEQYF. CDR3 coding DNA: TGTGCCAGCAGCCCGCATCCGGGACAGGGTGCAGTGAGGTCCTACGAGCAGTACTTC.